The present TCR beta chain was sequenced within a study of blood T cell repertoires in COVID-19. This CDR3 is 16 amino acids long. Germline-derived CDR1 and CDR2 are SNHLY and FYNNEI. V shed 6 bases and J 4 bases; nucleotides not matched to a gene: 13. In the original processing: From reference gene primer amplification, estimates of nucleated cell counts were derived. Using immunoSEQ multiplex PCR, the repertoire was profiled, and TCRdb retains in-frame clones only, with some absent. That table supplies the V and J calls and clone size; D and trimming were determined from the DNA. The table includes some 130,000 clones, approximately 84% detected once.

Sequenced sample: peripheral blood. This sequence originates from a man aged 65 to 79 with acute or convalescent COVID-19. The V and J genes are TRBV2 and TRBJ1-1; 8 nucleotides line up with TRBD1. The CDR3 spells CASSARGQGLGTEAFF. As DNA, the CDR3 is TGTGCCAGCAGCGCCCGTGGACAGGGTCTGGGCACTGAAGCTTTCTTT.